These 22 T cell receptor beta chains share one sample of origin, sequenced in a study of response to subunit inactivated influenza vaccine. MiXCR, run by TCRdb on the RT-PCR reads, gives a single entry per CDR3 protein. Counted here are 550,000 to 650,000 distinct CDR3 sequences, around 11% occurring once; the ten biggest clones make up more than 8.5%. This specimen consisted of PBMCs from blood, obtained on the day of vaccination. Receptors were obtained from a man between 45 and 60 years old who received an inactivated influenza vaccine.

V usage is TRBV5-1 and J usage is TRBJ2-5; TRBD1 might be the D (6 bases). The germline gives CDR1 SGHRS, CDR2 YFSETQ. Trimming removed 0 bases at V and 3 bases at J, with 9 bases between. This CDR3 has 14 residues. The CDR3 nucleotides are TGCGCCAGCAGCTTGGGCCGGACAGAAGAGACCCAGTACTTC. Translation: CASSLGRTEETQYF.

In its sample, this clonotype was seen many times. This chain links TRBV11-2 with TRBJ2-7, with 7 bases fitting TRBD2. There are 12 residues in the CDR3. Trimming removed 7 bases from V and 2 bases from J; junction bases left unmatched: 2. From germline, CDR1 is SGHAT and CDR2 FQNNGV. DNA of the CDR3: TGTGCCAGCAACGGACTAGCCTACGAGCAGTACTTC. Protein product: CASNGLAYEQYF.

This clonotype was observed at least ten times. The chain has TRBV10-3 and TRBJ2-1; D call uncertain. The V and J ends lost 4 bases and 0 bases respectively, with 7 bases between them. The germline V gene encodes CDR1 ENHRY and CDR2 SYGVKD. The length of the CDR3 is 14 residues. The CDR3 DNA sequence: TGTGCCATCAGTGCGCAGAGCTCCTACAATGAGCAGTTCTTC. Translating gives CAISAQSSYNEQFF.

V gene TRBV6-2 or TRBV6-3 combines with J gene TRBJ1-5, with D hard to call. Germline V gene lookup returns CDR1 MNHEY and CDR2 SVGEGT. The CDR3 runs 17 residues. Deletions cut 4 bases from V and 2 bases from J, with 18 bases between. CDR3: CASSSNSDAWGNQPQHF. The DNA for the CDR3 is TGTGCCAGCAGTTCCAACTCTGACGCGTGGGGCAATCAGCCCCAGCATTTT.

This clonotype appeared a few times. The CDR3 loop is CASRAASSGANVLTF. The CDR3 coding sequence is TGTGCCAGCAGGGCAGCAAGCTCTGGGGCCAACGTCCTGACTTTC. The chain joins TRBV21-1 to TRBJ2-6. TRBV21-1 is deemed a pseudogene. This CDR3 has 15 residues.

The table lists this clonotype with a few counts. The V gene is TRBV29-1, the J gene TRBJ1-2; unclear D gene. The CDR3 covers 14 residues. The germline V gene encodes CDR1 SQVTM and CDR2 ANQGSEA. The germline V and J ends were trimmed by 3 bases and 5 bases, with 16 bases remaining between them. The CDR3 DNA reads TGCAGCGTTGAGTGGCAGAAGGGAGTGTATGGCTACACCTTC. Protein product: CSVEWQKGVYGYTF.

This clonotype was seen a few times. A much larger clonotype is one base distant, so this may be a read error. This chain joins TRBV20-1 and TRBJ2-7; D unclear. The CDR3 spans 16 residues. Germline V gene lookup returns CDR1 DFQATT and CDR2 SNEGSKA (reference sequence). The CDR3 DNA reads TGCTGTGCTAGAGATCTTCGCGCCCGATCCTCCTACGAGCAGTACTTC. It specifies CCARDLRARSSYEQYF.

V usage is TRBV20-1 and J usage is TRBJ2-3, with D tentatively TRBD2 (6 bases). The germline V gene encodes CDR1 DFQATT and CDR2 SNEGSKA (reference sequence). Trimming shortened V by 0 bases and J by 3 bases, and 13 bases separated the two germline ends. The CDR3 contains 15 residues. The CDR3: CSARDWVAVTDTQYF. The CDR3 region has the DNA TGCAGTGCTAGAGATTGGGTAGCGGTAACAGATACGCAGTATTTT.

In this sample, this clonotype turned up many times. This chain joins TRBV10-1 and TRBJ2-7, with 7 positions matching TRBD1. The germline V gene has CDR1 WNHNN and CDR2 SYGVQD (reference sequence). The length of the CDR3 is 12 residues. The junction had 3 bases not matched to a gene; V was cut back by 4 bases and J by 6 bases. DNA of the CDR3: TGCGCCAGCAGTGGCCCAGGGGGCGAGCAGTACTTC. Translation gives CASSGPGGEQYF.

V usage is TRBV28 and J usage is TRBJ2-2; 11 positions agree with TRBD1. Germline loops: CDR1 MDHEN, CDR2 SYDVKM. The trim removed 5 bases at V and 5 bases at J, leaving 4 bases unmatched. There are 15 residues in the CDR3. For the CDR3, the DNA is TGTGCCAGCAGTCCGGACAGGGGGCGAACCGGGGAGCTGTTTTTT. It yields the protein CASSPDRGRTGELFF.

This clonotype appeared a few times. This chain connects TRBV29-1 to TRBJ2-1, with a possible D match to TRBD2 (6 bases). Trimming left V 4 bases short and J 9 bases short, with 19 bases between. CDR3 length: 14 residues. CDR1 and CDR2 from the germline V gene are SQVTM and ANQGSEA. For the CDR3, the DNA is TGCAGCGTTGCCGGGGGAACGAAAGCTCTTGAGCAGTTCTTC. Protein sequence: CSVAGGTKALEQFF.

At least ten counts were recorded for this clonotype. This chain uses TRBV28 with TRBJ1-2; 7 bases are shared with TRBD1. The CDR3 totals 12 residues. Germline CDR1 is MDHEN and CDR2 is SYDVKM. V shed 8 bases, J shed 8 bases, and the junction held 8 bases outside the gene matches. CDR3 residues: CASFVPGGGYTF. CDR3 DNA: TGTGCCAGCTTTGTACCAGGGGGAGGCTACACCTTC.

This clonotype was observed a handful of times. The V call is TRBV20-1, the J call TRBJ1-4; TRBD1 matches at 7 bases. The CDR3 runs 16 residues. Germline CDR1 is DFQATT and CDR2 is SNEGSKA (reference sequence). The trim removed 1 base at V and 4 bases at J, leaving 9 bases unmatched. The CDR3 coding sequence is TGCAGTGCTAGAGGGGGAACAGGGGACATTAATGAAAAACTGTTTTTT. This translates into CSARGGTGDINEKLFF.

In this sample, this clonotype turned up a few times. The chain couples TRBV28 to TRBJ2-3; D gene uncertain. This CDR3 is 15 amino acids long. Germline V gene lookup returns CDR1 MDHEN and CDR2 SYDVKM. V was trimmed by 3 bases and J by 0 bases, leaving 10 bases between them. The CDR3 coding sequence is TGTGCCAGCAGTTTCATGTTCCCCAGCACAGATACGCAGTATTTT. Translating it yields CASSFMFPSTDTQYF.

The rearrangement links TRBV12-3 or TRBV12-4 to TRBJ1-4; D is unresolved. This CDR3 comprises 13 residues. Trimming shortened V by 4 bases and J by 7 bases, and 10 bases separated the two germline ends. DNA for the CDR3: TGTGCCAGCAGTTGGAAGGCGGGTGAAAAACTGTTTTTT. Protein sequence: CASSWKAGEKLFF.

This clonotype was observed a few times. The chain uses TRBV28 and TRBJ2-3; TRBD2 agrees at 9 bases. Germline values: CDR1 MDHEN, CDR2 SYDVKM. This CDR3 spans 19 amino acids. V was pared by 8 bases and J by 4 bases, with 22 bases of the junction left unmatched. In DNA form, the CDR3 reads TGTGCCAGCGCTTCCCCCTCACTGGGTAGCGGGGGCCCCGCAGATACGCAGTATTTT. It yields the protein CASASPSLGSGGPADTQYF.

This clonotype was picked up one time. V and J are TRBV28 and TRBJ2-7; 10 bases line up with TRBD1. Trimming cost V 5 bases and J 4 bases; bases outside gene matches: 8. Germline-derived CDR1 and CDR2 are MDHEN and SYDVKM. The CDR3 spans 15 residues. The CDR3 reads CASSGRWTGGYEQYF. The CDR3 nucleotides are TGTGCCAGCAGTGGGAGGTGGACAGGGGGATACGAGCAGTACTTC.

This clonotype was detected a few times. This chain connects TRBV15 to TRBJ2-7, with D perhaps given as TRBD1 or TRBD2 (6 bases each). The V gene lost 0 bases and the J gene lost 7 bases, with 16 bases spanning the gap. The CDR3 covers 15 residues. Germline V gene lookup returns CDR1 LNHNV and CDR2 YYDKDF (reference sequence). CDR3 loop: CATSRDRGGSGEQYF. The CDR3 DNA reads as TGTGCCACCAGCAGAGACAGGGGAGGATCGGGGGAGCAGTACTTC.

The chain joins TRBV6-5 to TRBJ2-1; TRBD2 matches 14 bases. Trimming at V came to 5 bases and at J to 9 bases, leaving 9 bases not matched to a gene. CDR3 length equals 16 residues. Germline lookup yields CDR1 MNHEY and CDR2 SVGAGI. The CDR3 reads CASSNRLAGGPFEQFF. The CDR3, as DNA: TGTGCCAGCAGTAACCGACTAGCGGGAGGGCCGTTTGAGCAGTTCTTC.

This clonotype was detected only a few times. This sequence joins TRBV20-1 and TRBJ2-1; D perhaps matches TRBD1 (7 bases). The CDR3 spans 15 residues. V was shortened by 0 bases and J by 7 bases, with 16 bases between the two germline ends. Per the germline V gene, CDR1 is DFQATT and CDR2 is SNEGSKA (reference sequence). CDR3 in DNA: TGCAGTGCTAGAGAACGGGAGACAGGGAGTAATGAGCAGTTCTTC. Protein: CSARERETGSNEQFF.

This clonotype has at least ten counts. This chain links TRBV10-3 with TRBJ1-4; 9 bases agree with TRBD1. The CDR3 sequence is 16 residues long. Germline CDR1 and CDR2: ENHRY and SYGVKD. The V segment lost 3 bases and the J segment 7 bases; nucleotides outside the gene matches: 9. The CDR3 protein is CAISDALGQGGEKLFF. CDR3 sequence (DNA): TGTGCCATCAGTGACGCGTTGGGACAGGGCGGTGAAAAACTGTTTTTT.

This clonotype was picked up many times. The CDR3: CASSAFLGQGANNEQFF. The CDR3 DNA reads as TGTGCCAGCAGTGCCTTTCTGGGACAGGGGGCGAACAATGAGCAGTTCTTC. The chain couples TRBV25-1 to TRBJ2-1, with TRBD1 identical over 12 bases. V lost 4 bases to trimming and J lost 5 bases; unmatched junction nucleotides: 9. CDR1 MGHDK and CDR2 SYGVNS come from the germline V gene. CDR3 length: 17 residues.